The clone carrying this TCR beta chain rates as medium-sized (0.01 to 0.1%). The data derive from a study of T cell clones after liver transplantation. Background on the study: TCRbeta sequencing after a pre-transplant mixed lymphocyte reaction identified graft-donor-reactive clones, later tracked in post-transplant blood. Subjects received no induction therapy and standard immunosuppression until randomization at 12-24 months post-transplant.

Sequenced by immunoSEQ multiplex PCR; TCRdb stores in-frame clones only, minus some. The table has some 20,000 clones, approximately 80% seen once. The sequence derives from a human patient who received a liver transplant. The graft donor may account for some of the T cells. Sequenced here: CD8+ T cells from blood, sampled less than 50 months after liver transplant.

CDR3 DNA: TGCGCCAGCAGCCAAGACGGGCCGGGGGGACAGGGCCCTGAAAAACTGTTTTTT. Protein product: CASSQDGPGGQGPEKLFF. The V call is TRBV4-3, the J call TRBJ1-4, with TRBD1 identical over 9 bases. Germline CDR1 and CDR2: LGHNA and YSLEER. The CDR3 has 18 amino acids. J was trimmed by 7 bases and V by 0 bases; bases with no gene match: 12.